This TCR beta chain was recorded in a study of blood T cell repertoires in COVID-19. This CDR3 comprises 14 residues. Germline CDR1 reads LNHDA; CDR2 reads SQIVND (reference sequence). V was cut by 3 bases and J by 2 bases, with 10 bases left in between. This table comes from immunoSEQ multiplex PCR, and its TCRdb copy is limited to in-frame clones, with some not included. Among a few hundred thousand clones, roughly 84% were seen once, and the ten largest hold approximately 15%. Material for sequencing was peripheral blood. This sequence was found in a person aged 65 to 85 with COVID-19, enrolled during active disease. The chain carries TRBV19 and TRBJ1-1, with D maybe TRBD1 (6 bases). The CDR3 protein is CASSIQGINTEAFF. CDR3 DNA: TGTGCCAGTAGTATCCAGGGGATAAACACTGAAGCTTTCTTT.